The rows below give T cell receptor beta chains drawn from one sample of a study of naive and memory T cell subsets. TCRdb fed the UMI-ligation and nested PCR reads into MiXCR, producing one record per CDR3 protein. Of about 8,000 distinct CDR3 sequences listed, about 30% were seen once; the top ten hold approximately 50%. Specimen: CD8+ TEMRA cells from blood. Every receptor here comes from a human donor in good health. Both conserved end residues are trimmed from each CDR3.

ASSRGTISYGQY,TRBJ2-7,TRBV2
ASSETGSRHEQY,TRBJ2-7,TRBV27
ASSTLPIKDNYGYT,TRBJ1-2,TRBV6-5
ASSQDWIETKNIQY,TRBJ2-4,TRBV4-3
ASSQEEGRDTEAF,TRBJ1-1,TRBV4-1
ASGRQEVNNEQF,TRBJ2-1,TRBV12-5
ASRPGQGYGYT,TRBJ1-2,TRBV3-1
ASSPTPTTGLVLQY,TRBJ2-4,TRBV18
ASNVEDGMYNEQF,TRBJ2-1,TRBV11-3
ASSYTPTSGQDEQF,TRBJ2-1,TRBV11-2
SVEEGPSRGDTQY,TRBJ2-3,TRBV29-1
ASSQELEREAF,TRBJ1-1,TRBV4-3
ASSESRQGVVFGYT,TRBJ1-2,TRBV10-1
ASSPAGWGDTEAF,TRBJ1-1,TRBV7-3
ASSQGLAGGTDTQY,TRBJ2-3,TRBV4-3
ASDSSYNEQF,TRBJ2-1,TRBV2
ASSEDIGSTDTQY,TRBJ2-3,TRBV6-1
SVVFTSRGQGWDTQY,TRBJ2-3,TRBV29-1
ASSHLGYEQY,TRBJ2-7,TRBV7-9
SAKHSVRKVPFLETQY,TRBJ2-5,TRBV20-1
ASRDGGREQY,TRBJ2-7,TRBV25-1
SGQIASQETQY,TRBJ2-5,TRBV29-1
ASSFLDRGPYEQY,TRBJ2-7,TRBV7-2
SVTEYNEQF,TRBJ2-1,TRBV29-1
ASSKTPGQGLPGANVLT,TRBJ2-6,TRBV6-2/TRBV6-3
ASSPIIYEQY,TRBJ2-7,TRBV28
ASSFGGARNEQF,TRBJ2-1,TRBV12-3/TRBV12-4
ASSLTPGLAAIFGTDTQY,TRBJ2-3,TRBV7-2
ASSRWGDEQF,TRBJ2-1,TRBV4-3
ASSREPEAEQF,TRBJ2-1,TRBV4-3
SARDLRVDVRADTQY,TRBJ2-3,TRBV20-1
ASSLPGTGFNEQF,TRBJ2-1,TRBV3-1
ASSPVQGAYEQY,TRBJ2-7,TRBV6-2/TRBV6-3
ASSPGLGAGETQY,TRBJ2-5,TRBV4-3
ASSSTAGDSGDTQY,TRBJ2-3,TRBV7-3
SARERSSYEQY,TRBJ2-7,TRBV20-1
ASSLEPEMNTEAF,TRBJ1-1,TRBV7-8
ASSPGKRVQETQY,TRBJ2-5,TRBV6-2/TRBV6-3